A single sample is the source of the 15 T cell receptor beta chains below, sequenced in a study of T-cell reconstitution after alpha-beta-depleted transplantation in children. TCRbeta library preparation incorporated unique molecular identifiers. TCRdb used MiXCR to reprocess the PCR reads, holding one entry per CDR3 protein. The sample comprises around 400,000 distinct CDR3 sequences, 11% of which are singletons, and roughly 5.5% rests with the top ten. The sequencing here drew on PBMCs from the stem cell graft donor, taken from the stem cell graft. Source of these receptors: a human donor who donated a stem cell graft to a child with acute myeloid leukemia.

This clonotype was recorded a few times. The chain carries TRBV29-1 and TRBJ2-1; TRBD1 is a possible D gene (5 bases). The CDR3 is 14 amino acids. The V and J ends lost 6 bases and 2 bases respectively, with 14 bases between them. Germline CDR1 SQVTM, CDR2 ANQGSEA. The CDR3 DNA reads as TGCAGCGTCGCCGACAGCTCAACCTACAATGAGCAGTTCTTC. Protein product: CSVADSSTYNEQFF.

The genes are TRBV5-6 and TRBJ2-7; the match to TRBD1 covers 7 bases. Germline CDR1 SGHDT, CDR2 YYEEEE. J was trimmed by 9 bases and V by 4 bases; bases with no gene match: 10. The CDR3 has 13 residues. CDR3 loop: CASSLGQEKAQYV. DNA of the CDR3: TGTGCCAGCAGCCTTGGACAGGAAAAGGCGCAGTACGTC.

This chain connects TRBV5-1 to TRBJ2-2; TRBD2 aligns across 13 bases. In germline, CDR1 is SGHRS, CDR2 YFSETQ. The CDR3 loop spans 16 amino acids. The J segment lost 4 bases and the V segment lost 3 bases, leaving 3 bases of the junction unmatched. The CDR3 spells CASSSTSGRTTGELFF. DNA for the CDR3: TGCGCCAGCAGCTCGACTAGCGGGAGGACCACCGGGGAGCTGTTTTTT. The complete variable domain, with remaining parts taken from reference TRBV5-1 and TRBJ2-2, reads KAGVTQTPRYLIKTRGQQVTLSCSPISGHRSVSWYQQTPGQGLQFLFEYFSETQRNKGNFPGRFSGRQFSNSRSEMNVSTLELGDSALYLCASSSTSGRTTGELFFGEGSRLTVL.

The sample holds a few counts of this clonotype. The rearrangement links TRBV7-8 to TRBJ1-1, with a weak D call TRBD1 (6 bases). From germline, CDR1 is SGHVS and CDR2 FQNEAQ. V shed 2 bases and J shed 1 base, with 11 bases lying between them. The CDR3 has 15 residues. The CDR3 sequence: CASSLRGTQNTEAFF. In nucleotides, the CDR3 is TGTGCCAGCAGCTTAAGAGGGACACAGAACACTGAAGCTTTCTTT. The variable domain in full, completed from reference TRBV7-8 and TRBJ1-1, reads GAGVSQSPRYKVAKRGQDVALRCDPISGHVSLFWYQQALGQGPEFLTYFQNEAQLDKSGLPSDRFFAERPEGSVSTLKIQRTQQEDSAVYLCASSLRGTQNTEAFFGQGTRLTVV.

In its sample, this clonotype was seen a few times. DNA for the CDR3: TGTGCCAGCCTACCGACTAGCGGGGGGAACAATGAGCAGTTCTTC. Its translation: CASLPTSGGNNEQFF. This chain connects TRBV2 to TRBJ2-1; the match to TRBD2 covers 13 bases. Germline V CDR1 and CDR2: SNHLY, FYNNEI. Trimming cost V 8 bases and J 5 bases; bases outside gene matches: 6. The CDR3 runs 15 residues.

In this sample, this clonotype turned up many times. The V and J genes are TRBV7-2 and TRBJ2-1; 13 bases fit TRBD2. Unmatched junction bases numbered 3, after V lost 0 bases and J lost 7 bases. This CDR3 region has 16 residues. Germline V gives CDR1 SGHTA, CDR2 FQGNSA. The CDR3 here is CASSLAGTSGKNEQFF. DNA of the CDR3: TGTGCCAGCAGCTTAGCAGGGACTAGCGGGAAGAATGAGCAGTTCTTC.

With respect to this clonotype: A single base separates this from a much larger clone, so it may be a read error. CDR3 nucleotides: TGTGCCAGCAGCTTCGGGCTAGCGGGAAACACAGATACGCACTATTTT. It translates to CASSFGLAGNTDTHYF. V usage is TRBV7-9 and J usage is TRBJ2-3, with TRBD2 matching over 9 bases. Germline assignment: CDR1 SEHNR and CDR2 FQNEAQ (reference sequence). CDR3 length: 16 residues.

The gene calls are TRBV13 and TRBJ2-4; D may be TRBD1 (6 bases). Germline V gives CDR1 PRHDT, CDR2 FYEKMQ (reference sequence). Between the trimmed V and J ends, which lost 1 base and 12 bases, there was a span of 19 bases. The CDR3 has 15 residues. The DNA for the CDR3 is TGTGCCAGCAGCTTAGCCCGCAGGGGTCAGGGGCGTCAGTACTTC. This sequence encodes CASSLARRGQGRQYF.

There are a few counts of this clonotype. The rearrangement links TRBV14 to TRBJ1-2; D is perhaps TRBD1 (5 bases). V lost 4 bases and J lost 7, with 13 bases in between. CDR1 and CDR2 from the germline V gene are SGHDN and FVKESK. The CDR3 spans 13 residues. CDR3 protein: CASSPRGGAGYTF. The CDR3 bases are TGTGCCAGCAGCCCCCGGGGGGGTGCTGGCTACACCTTC.

This clonotype was found a few times. This chain connects TRBV12-3 or TRBV12-4 to TRBJ2-5; D not resolved. The CDR3 has 13 residues. V lost 3 bases and J lost 0, with 5 bases in between. The CDR3 nucleotides are TGTGCCAGCAGTTTCCCCCACCAAGAGACCCAGTACTTC. As protein: CASSFPHQETQYF.

CDR3 loop: CASSLAPPPNTGELFF. For the CDR3, the DNA is TGTGCCAGCAGCTTAGCCCCCCCCCCGAACACCGGGGAGCTGTTTTTT. This chain joins TRBV7-2 and TRBJ2-2, with D hard to call. The CDR3 has 16 amino acids. The germline V gene has CDR1 SGHTA and CDR2 FQGNSA. V was trimmed by 0 bases and J by 0 bases, leaving 8 bases between them.

This clonotype occurred a few times. The chain combines TRBV6-1 with TRBJ1-4; no firm D call. Trimming left V 10 bases short and J 4 bases short, with 13 bases between. Germline CDR1 reads MNHNS; CDR2 reads SASEGT. The CDR3 is 13 amino acids. The CDR3 loop reads CATGIGLNEKLFF. The CDR3 DNA reads as TGTGCCACCGGGATCGGACTTAATGAAAAACTGTTTTTT.

This chain joins TRBV19 and TRBJ2-5; D is uncertain. CDR1 is LNHDA, CDR2 SQIVND, per germline (reference sequence). Trimming removed 5 bases from V and 1 base from J, with 14 bases in between. The CDR3 has 15 amino acids. CDR3 sequence (DNA): TGTGCCAGTAGTCCACGACGGCGCCCCCAAGAGACCCAGTACTTC. It codes for CASSPRRRPQETQYF.

This clonotype was seen only a few times. This chain connects TRBV25-1 to TRBJ2-7; 10 bases are a match to TRBD1. Germline V gene data show CDR1 as MGHDK and CDR2 as SYGVNS. The ends lost 3 bases at V and 5 bases at J; junction bases unmatched: 7. The CDR3 totals 15 residues. The CDR3 here is CASSEGGTGVHEQYF. For the CDR3, the DNA is TGTGCCAGCAGTGAGGGGGGGACAGGGGTCCACGAGCAGTACTTC.

This clonotype was found a few times. The rearrangement links TRBV29-1 to TRBJ2-7; no firm D call. The germline V gene encodes CDR1 SQVTM and CDR2 ANQGSEA. Trimming shortened V by 3 bases and J by 12 bases, and 15 bases separated the two germline ends. The CDR3 is made up of 11 amino acids. In DNA, the CDR3 is TGCAGCGTTGAGGTCTTCGGGCTTTGGTACTTC. Encoded protein: CSVEVFGLWYF.